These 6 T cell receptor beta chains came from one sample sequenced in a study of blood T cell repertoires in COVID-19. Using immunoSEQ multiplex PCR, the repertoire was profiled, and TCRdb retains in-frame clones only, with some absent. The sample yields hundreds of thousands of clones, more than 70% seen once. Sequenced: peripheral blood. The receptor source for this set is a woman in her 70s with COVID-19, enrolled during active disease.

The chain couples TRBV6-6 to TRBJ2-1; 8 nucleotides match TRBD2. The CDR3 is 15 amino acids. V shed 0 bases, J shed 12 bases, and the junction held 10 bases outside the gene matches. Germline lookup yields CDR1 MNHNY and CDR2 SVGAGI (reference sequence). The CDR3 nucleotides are TGTGCCAGCAGTTACTCCATCATCGGGGGGGAGGCGCAGTTCTTC. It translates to CASSYSIIGGEAQFF.

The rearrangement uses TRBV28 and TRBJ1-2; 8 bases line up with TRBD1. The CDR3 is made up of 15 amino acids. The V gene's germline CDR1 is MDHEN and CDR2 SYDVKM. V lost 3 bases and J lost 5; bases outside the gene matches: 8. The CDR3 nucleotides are TGTGCCAGCAGTTTCGGACAGGGTAGAGGTTATGGCTACACCTTC. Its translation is CASSFGQGRGYGYTF.

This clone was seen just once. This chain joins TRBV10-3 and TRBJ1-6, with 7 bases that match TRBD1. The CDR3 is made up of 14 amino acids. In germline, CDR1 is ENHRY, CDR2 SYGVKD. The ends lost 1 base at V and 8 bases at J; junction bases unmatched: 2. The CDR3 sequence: CAISEWDSDSPLHF. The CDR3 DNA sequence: TGTGCCATCAGTGAGTGGGACAGCGATTCACCCCTCCACTTT.

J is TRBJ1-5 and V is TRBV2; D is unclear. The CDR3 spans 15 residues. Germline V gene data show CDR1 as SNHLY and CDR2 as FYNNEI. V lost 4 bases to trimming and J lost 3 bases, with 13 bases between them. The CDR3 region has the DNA TGTGCCAGCAGTGGAGGGCAGGCCCCCAATCAGCCCCAGCATTTT. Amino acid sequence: CASSGGQAPNQPQHF.

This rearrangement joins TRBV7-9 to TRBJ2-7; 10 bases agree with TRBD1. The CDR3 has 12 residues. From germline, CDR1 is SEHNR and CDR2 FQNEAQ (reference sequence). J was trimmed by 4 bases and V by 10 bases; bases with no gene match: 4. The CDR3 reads CATLGQGYEQYF. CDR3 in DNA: TGTGCCACCTTGGGACAGGGGTACGAGCAGTACTTC.

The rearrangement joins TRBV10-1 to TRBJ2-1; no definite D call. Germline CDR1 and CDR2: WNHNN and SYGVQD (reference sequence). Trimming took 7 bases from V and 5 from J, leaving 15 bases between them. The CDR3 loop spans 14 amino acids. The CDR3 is CASKRSSSDNEQFF. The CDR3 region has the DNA TGCGCCAGCAAGAGGTCTTCCTCTGACAATGAGCAGTTCTTC.